Below, one TCR beta chain is given with its context. Additional DNA sequences in this sample encode the identical CDR3. This record comes from a study of shared clonotypes between healthy human individuals. About the study: Three men and a couple of women, aged 18 to 49, were donors.

TCRdb's table, derived via immunoSEQ multiplex PCR, lists solely in-frame clones and lacks some. Of 2 million to 3 million clones listed, 80% to 95% were seen once; the top ten hold more than 0.35%. This CDR3 spans 10 amino acids. Germline CDR1 reads DFQATT; CDR2 reads SNEGSKA (reference sequence). The junction had 2 bases not matched to a gene; V was cut back by 5 bases and J by 7 bases. Source material: naive CD4+ T cells from PBMCs. Specified subset: CD45RA+ positively selected. The TCR comes from a man aged 18 to 30 in good health. Some clones in this sample may be carry-over from other donors' samples. The gene calls are TRBV20-1 and TRBJ2-7; TRBD2 agrees at 7 bases. CDR3 sequence: CSAGRGEQYF. CDR3 bases: TGCAGTGCTGGGAGGGGAGAGCAGTACTTC.